This T cell receptor beta chain was profiled in a study of monozygotic twins with cystic fibrosis. Study observations and caveats: J usage was most co-twin-similar in 8 of 16 pairs, V in 13. Nucleotide-identical clonotype sharing was significantly higher within monozygotic CF twin pairs than between unrelated CF individuals. In this small cohort, shared CDR3 numbers showed no association with age, concordance or disease severity. The repertoire was suggested to be naive-dominated, clonality median about 0.0094.

Clones were sequenced by immunoSEQ multiplex PCR, and TCRdb holds only the in-frame ones, with some missing. The repertoire holds about 35,000 clones, with approximately 65% as singletons. A remark on this clone: The antigen is unknown.

Germline assignment: CDR1 SGHTA and CDR2 FQGNSA. The length of the CDR3 is 15 residues. J was trimmed by 0 bases and V by 5 bases; bases with no gene match: 4. Sequences were obtained from blood. This receptor was obtained from a girl under 18 with cystic fibrosis. This rearrangement joins TRBV7-2 to TRBJ1-2; TRBD1 agrees at 9 bases. The chain's CDR3 is CASSPGQGPNYGYTF. CDR3 DNA sequence: TGTGCCAGCAGCCCTGGACAGGGGCCTAACTATGGCTACACCTTC.